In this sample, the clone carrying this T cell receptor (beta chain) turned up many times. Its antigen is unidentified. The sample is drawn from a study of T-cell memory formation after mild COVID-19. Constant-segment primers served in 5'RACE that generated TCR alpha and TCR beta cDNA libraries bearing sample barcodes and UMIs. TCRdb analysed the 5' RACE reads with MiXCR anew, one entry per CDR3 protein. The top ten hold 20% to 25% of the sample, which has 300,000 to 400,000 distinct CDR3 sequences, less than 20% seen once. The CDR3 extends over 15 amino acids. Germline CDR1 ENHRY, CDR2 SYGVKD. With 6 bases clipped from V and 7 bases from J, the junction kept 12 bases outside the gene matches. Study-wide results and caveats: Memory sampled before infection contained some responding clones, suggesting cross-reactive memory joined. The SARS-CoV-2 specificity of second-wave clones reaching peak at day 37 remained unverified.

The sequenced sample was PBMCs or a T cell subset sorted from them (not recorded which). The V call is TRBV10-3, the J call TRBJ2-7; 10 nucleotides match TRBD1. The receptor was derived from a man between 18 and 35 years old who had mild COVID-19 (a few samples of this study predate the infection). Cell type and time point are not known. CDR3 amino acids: CAISEGRDRGREQYF. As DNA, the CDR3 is TGTGCCATCAGCGAGGGCCGGGACAGGGGACGTGAGCAGTACTTC.